The 24 T cell receptor beta chains given below trace back to one sample, sequenced in a study of prognosis after radiotherapy for stage I lung cancer. Amplification of TCR beta CDR3 from genomic DNA used two-round multiplex PCR. Round-one PCR had primers specific to each TRBV and TRBJ gene. TCRdb recomputed calls from the multiplex PCR reads with MiXCR, one row per CDR3 protein. The sample lists 45,000 to 60,000 distinct CDR3 sequences, less than 45% occurring once. Sequences were derived from PBMCs, sampled before or after stereotactic body radiation therapy (not recorded which). These TCRs come from a donor aged 50 or older with non-small cell lung cancer.

The chain recombines TRBV20-1 with TRBJ2-7, with D maybe TRBD1 (5 bases). V dropped 2 bases and J dropped 4 bases, with 27 bases sitting between them. The CDR3 spans 18 residues. Germline V gene lookup returns CDR1 DFQATT and CDR2 SNEGSKA (reference sequence). CDR3 residues: CSARFTSVDNDFWYEQYF. The DNA of the CDR3 is TGCAGTGCTAGATTTACCTCGGTGGACAACGATTTTTGGTACGAGCAGTACTTC.

This clonotype was recorded at least ten times. The J gene is TRBJ1-2, the V gene TRBV10-3; D is uncertain. Germline CDR1 is ENHRY and CDR2 is SYGVKD. CDR3 length equals 17 residues. V was trimmed by 6 bases and J by 7 bases, leaving 27 bases between them. The CDR3 DNA sequence: TGTGCCATCAGGGACCCGTACCCAGACGGACTTTCGGGTGGCTACACCTTC. It specifies CAIRDPYPDGLSGGYTF.

A remark on this clonotype: This CDR3 is missing its conserved last phenylalanine or tryptophan, likely due to a read error. The gene calls are TRBV19 and TRBJ2-1; no firm D call. V dropped 7 bases and J dropped 1 base, with 17 bases sitting between them. Per the germline V gene, CDR1 is LNHDA and CDR2 is SQIVND (reference sequence). The CDR3 loop spans 16 amino acids. The chain's CDR3 is CASIARVGGSYNEQFS. DNA for the CDR3: TGTGCCAGTATAGCACGGGTGGGTGGATCCTACAATGAGCAGTTCTCC.

This clonotype was seen once. Mismatch with germline at one junction end may stem from a read error. The gene calls are TRBV6-5 and TRBJ2-2; D may correspond to TRBD1 or TRBD2 (5 bases each). This CDR3 spans 17 amino acids. Germline V gives CDR1 MNHEY, CDR2 SVGAGI. Written as DNA, the CDR3 is TGTGCCAGCAGTTACCAAGTACTAGGAGCGGACACCTGGGAGCCGTTTTTT. This encodes CASSYQVLGADTWEPFF.

This clonotype has ten or more counts. The rearrangement joins TRBV28 to TRBJ2-1; D is perhaps TRBD1 (6 bases). V lost 2 bases and J 14 bases, leaving 16 bases between the germline ends. The CDR3 sequence is 13 residues long. Germline V gene sequence: CDR1 MDHEN, CDR2 SYDVKM. CDR3 sequence: CASSLLQGLMKFF. DNA of the CDR3: TGTGCCAGCAGTTTACTTCAGGGGCTCATGAAGTTCTTC.

V gene TRBV5-4 combines with J gene TRBJ2-3; 7 bases fit TRBD2. Germline lookup yields CDR1 SGHNT and CDR2 YYREEE (reference sequence). The CDR3 has 16 amino acids. J gave up 0 bases and V 0 bases, and 4 bases lay outside the gene matches. The CDR3 DNA follows: TGTGCCAGCAGCTTGGGCCTAGCGGCGAGCACAGATACGCAGTATTTT. Its translation: CASSLGLAASTDTQYF.

J is TRBJ2-2 and V is TRBV18, with 9 bases identical to TRBD1. CDR1 and CDR2 from the germline V gene are KGHSH and LQKENI. V gave up 9 bases and J gave up 6 bases; unmatched junction bases: 8. This CDR3 is 14 amino acids long. CDR3 nucleotide sequence: TGTGCCAGAGCCAGGACAGGGGTCCCCGGGGAGCTGTTTTTT. It translates to CARARTGVPGELFF.

This clonotype was detected a few times. A much larger clone differs by one base, so this may be a read error. The V call is TRBV7-9, the J call TRBJ2-1; 8 nucleotides line up with TRBD1. V trimming: 7 bases; J trimming: 4 bases; junction bases outside the gene matches: 6. CDR1 and CDR2 from the germline V gene are SEHNR and FQNEAQ (reference sequence). The CDR3 runs to 14 residues. The CDR3 is CASINRQGYNEQFF. The CDR3 nucleotides are TGTGCCAGCATCAACCGACAGGGGTACAATGAGCAGTTCTTC.

This rearrangement joins TRBV7-3 to TRBJ1-2; a possible D gene is TRBD1 (6 bases). This CDR3 region has 14 residues. CDR1 and CDR2 from the germline V gene are SGHTA and FQGTGA. The ends were cut back, 5 bases at V and 1 base at J, with 11 bases in the middle. The CDR3 bases are TGTGCCAGCAGCCCCGGGACACTTAACTATGGCTACACCTTC. It codes for CASSPGTLNYGYTF.

Points on this clonotype: This could be a read error, since a much larger clone is one nucleotide away. The rearrangement links TRBV20-1 to TRBJ2-1; 8 positions match TRBD2. Trimming took 5 bases from V and 9 from J; bases not matched to a gene: 6. The germline gives CDR1 DFQATT, CDR2 SNEGSKA (reference sequence). The CDR3 has 12 residues. As DNA, the CDR3 is TGCAGTGCTTCTGGTAGCGGGGCTGAGCAGTTCTTC. Protein product: CSASGSGAEQFF.

In its sample, this clonotype was seen many times. The V call is TRBV29-1, the J call TRBJ2-3, with D possibly matching TRBD1 (6 bases). Trimming took off 6 bases at V and 1 base at J, with 17 bases between the two ends. CDR1 SQVTM and CDR2 ANQGSEA come from the germline V gene. The CDR3 consists of 15 residues. In DNA form, the CDR3 reads TGCAGCGTGACTGTCTCAGGGGTGGGCACAGATACGCAGTATTTT. Amino acid sequence: CSVTVSGVGTDTQYF.

Turning to this clonotype: This sequence may be a read error, since a much larger clone differs from it by one base. The chain recombines TRBV6-5 with TRBJ1-1; the D gene is possibly TRBD1 (5 bases). Per germline, CDR1 MNHEY and CDR2 SVGAGI. The CDR3 consists of 14 residues. CDR3 sequence (DNA): TGTGCCAGCAGTGACTCGAGCAGGGCAACTGGAGCTTTCTTT. Protein: CASSDSSRATGAFF.

In the case of this clonotype: A much larger clone sits a single nucleotide away, making a read error possible. The chain combines TRBV7-2 with TRBJ2-5, with TRBD1 identical over 9 bases. Looked up from germline, CDR1 is SGHTA and CDR2 is FQGNSA. The CDR3 extends over 15 amino acids. The DNA of the CDR3 is TGTGTCAGCAGCTCGCCCGACAGGGGGCAAGAGACCCAGTACTTC. Translated: CVSSSPDRGQETQYF.

This clonotype was observed many times. This chain joins TRBV6-1 and TRBJ1-1, with no clear D. Germline-derived CDR1 and CDR2 are MNHNS and SASEGT. This CDR3 is built from 12 residues. V was cut by 6 bases and J by 4 bases, with 9 bases left in between. This CDR3 reads CASRREGTEAFF. CDR3 bases: TGTGCCAGCAGAAGGGAAGGCACTGAAGCTTTCTTT.

This clonotype was recorded many times. For the CDR3, the DNA is TGTGCCAGTAGTATTCTCAGGGAGGACGGGGAGCTGTTTTTT. Translation: CASSILREDGELFF. The V call is TRBV19, the J call TRBJ2-2; a possible D gene is TRBD2 (6 bases). Looked up from germline, CDR1 is LNHDA and CDR2 is SQIVND (reference sequence). Trimming removed 3 bases at V and 7 bases at J, with 12 bases between. This CDR3 has 14 residues. The whole variable domain, filled in from reference TRBV19 and TRBJ2-2, reads DGGITQSPKYLFRKEGQNVTLSCEQNLNHDAMYWYRQDPGQGLRLIYYSQIVNDFQKGDIAEGYSVSREKKESFPLTVTSAQKNPTAFYLCASSILREDGELFFGEGSRLTVL.

Points on this clonotype: A much larger clone is a single base away; this may be a read error. The chain links TRBV6-1 to TRBJ2-1, with 11 bases aligning to TRBD2. The CDR3 runs 16 residues. CDR1 MNHNS and CDR2 SASEGT come from the germline V gene. Germline trimming cut 7 bases from V and 5 bases from J; bases unmatched to any gene: 10. CDR3 nucleotides: TGTGCCAGCATCCACGGTAGCGGGAGGGCCAACAATGAGCAGTTCTTC. This codes for CASIHGSGRANNEQFF.

The chain has TRBV7-2 and TRBJ2-5, with D perhaps TRBD2 (5 bases). Trimming stripped 6 bases from V and 1 base from J, with 18 bases between. The CDR3 runs 16 residues. Germline V gene lookup returns CDR1 SGHTA and CDR2 FQGNSA. The chain's CDR3 is CASSLRARWPQETQYF. The CDR3 coding sequence is TGTGCCAGCAGTTTGAGGGCGAGATGGCCCCAAGAGACCCAGTACTTC.

This clonotype has only one observation. Germline is not matched at one junction end, which may reflect a read error. This chain joins TRBV6-1 and TRBJ1-1, with 7 bases that match TRBD1. CDR3 length equals 11 residues. The germline V gene encodes CDR1 MNHNS and CDR2 SASEGT. The CDR3 here is CASSTDRKALF. The CDR3, as DNA: TGTGCCAGCAGTACGGACAGGAAAGCTTTATTT.

In its sample, this clonotype was seen many times. The chain has TRBV5-1 and TRBJ2-3, with D possibly being TRBD2 (5 bases). Per germline, CDR1 SGHRS and CDR2 YFSETQ. Trimming took 3 bases from V and 0 from J, leaving 11 bases between them. The CDR3 runs to 15 residues. CDR3 loop: CASSSLSGSTDTQYF. Written as DNA, the CDR3 is TGCGCCAGCAGCTCGCTAAGCGGTAGCACAGATACGCAGTATTTT.

This clonotype was found many times. CDR3: CATATDGYNEQFF. The CDR3 DNA sequence: TGTGCCACGGCTACGGACGGGTATAATGAGCAGTTCTTC. The V and J genes are TRBV28 and TRBJ2-1; D remains unclear. This CDR3 contains 13 residues. Deletions cut 10 bases from V and 7 bases from J, with 17 bases between. Germline values: CDR1 MDHEN, CDR2 SYDVKM.

This clonotype was recorded once. The gene calls are TRBV9 and TRBJ2-2; D perhaps matches TRBD2 (5 bases). Deletions cut 6 bases from V and 1 base from J, with 13 bases between. Germline CDR1 reads SGDLS; CDR2 reads YYNGEE. The CDR3 has 15 residues. CDR3 residues: CASTVTGMNTGELFF. For the CDR3, the DNA is TGTGCCAGCACCGTCACGGGGATGAACACCGGGGAGCTGTTTTTT.

Note on this clonotype: Relative to the germline gene, one junction end is altered; a read error may explain this. This chain links TRBV6-1 with TRBJ2-2, with 10 positions matching TRBD1. The CDR3 sequence is 16 residues long. Germline values: CDR1 MNHNS, CDR2 SASEGT. The CDR3 DNA is TGTGCCAGCAACCCCGGGACAGGGGTCCGGACCGGGGATCTGTTTTTT. Its translation is CASNPGTGVRTGDLFF.

The chain links TRBV11-2 to TRBJ2-1; 9 bases map to TRBD2. The J segment lost 9 bases and the V segment lost 4 bases, leaving 13 bases of the junction unmatched. Germline V gives CDR1 SGHAT, CDR2 FQNNGV. This CDR3 is 16 amino acids long. The CDR3 DNA is TGTGCCAGCAGCTCCCTGAGCGGGAGGCCCCACCGTGAGCAGTTCTTC. Its protein product is CASSSLSGRPHREQFF.

In its sample, this clonotype was seen many times. The chain recombines TRBV12-3 or TRBV12-4 with TRBJ2-1; 8 bases align to TRBD2. The CDR3 consists of 16 residues. V lost 5 bases, J lost 7 bases, and 13 bases stayed unmatched. The CDR3 bases are TGTGCCAGCAGTCTTGGGTCCGGGAGGGGAGGAAATGAGCAGTTCTTC. Translation gives CASSLGSGRGGNEQFF.